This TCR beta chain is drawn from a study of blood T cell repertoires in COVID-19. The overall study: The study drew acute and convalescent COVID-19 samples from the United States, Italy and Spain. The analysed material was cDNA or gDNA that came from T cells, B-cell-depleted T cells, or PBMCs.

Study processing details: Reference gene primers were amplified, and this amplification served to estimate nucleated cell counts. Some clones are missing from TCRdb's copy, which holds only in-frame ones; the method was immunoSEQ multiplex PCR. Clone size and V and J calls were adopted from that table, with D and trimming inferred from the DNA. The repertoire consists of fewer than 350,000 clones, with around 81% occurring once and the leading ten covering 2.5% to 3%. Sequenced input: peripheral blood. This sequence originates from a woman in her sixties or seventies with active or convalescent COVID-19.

CDR3 loop: CASSLTGRPGGSEKLFF. The CDR3 region has the DNA TGCGCCAGCAGCTTGACCGGTCGGCCAGGAGGGTCCGAAAAACTGTTTTTT. V usage is TRBV5-1 and J usage is TRBJ1-4; D remains unclear. CDR3 length equals 17 residues. In germline, CDR1 is SGHRS, CDR2 YFSETQ. V was pared by 1 base and J by 8 bases, with 21 bases between.